Listed below are T cell receptor beta chains from one sample, sequenced in a study of blood T cells in healthy people across ages. TCRdb called the 5' RACE reads again in MiXCR, with one record for every CDR3 protein. Of about 1 million distinct CDR3 sequences listed, under 55% are singletons. The sample consisted of blood. The receptors originated from a woman aged 55 to 70 in good health. Both conserved end residues are part of each CDR3. Each record gives: D gene, V gene, clone size, J gene, CDR3 DNA, CDR3 protein. The D gene is left open where the match is weak. Clone size appears in some rows only: once, few, many, or a class for an expanded clone.

d_gene: NA; v_gene: TRBV29-1; abundance: few; j_gene: TRBJ1-1; CDR3nt: TGCAGCGTATCCGGGACGGTGAACACTGAAGCTTTCTTT; CDR3aa: CSVSGTVNTEAFF
d_gene: NA; v_gene: TRBV28; abundance: NA; j_gene: TRBJ2-1; CDR3nt: TGTGCCAGCAATCCGCCGGGACCCTCCTACAATGAGCAGTTCTTC; CDR3aa: CASNPPGPSYNEQFF
d_gene: TRBD1; v_gene: TRBV5-1; abundance: NA; j_gene: TRBJ1-2; CDR3nt: TGCGCCAGCAGCCTTCAAGGGACAGACTATGGCTACACCTTC; CDR3aa: CASSLQGTDYGYTF
d_gene: TRBD2; v_gene: TRBV30; abundance: NA; j_gene: TRBJ2-1; CDR3nt: TGTGCCTGGAGTGCCATAGGACTAGCGGGAGGCCCAAAGCTCTTC; CDR3aa: CAWSAIGLAGGPKLF
d_gene: NA; v_gene: TRBV6-7; abundance: few; j_gene: TRBJ2-1; CDR3nt: TGTGCCAGGAGAGAAGCGGCTCTAAGGAATGAGCAGTTCTTC; CDR3aa: CARREAALRNEQFF
d_gene: NA; v_gene: TRBV2; abundance: NA; j_gene: TRBJ2-5; CDR3nt: TGTGCCAGCCCAGGTCCGGAGACCCAGTACTTC; CDR3aa: CASPGPETQYF
d_gene: TRBD2; v_gene: TRBV20-1; abundance: NA; j_gene: TRBJ2-7; CDR3nt: TGCAGTGCTGCCCTTCTAGCGGGAGTTCCCCTCGAGCAGTACTTC; CDR3aa: CSAALLAGVPLEQYF
d_gene: NA; v_gene: TRBV6-1; abundance: NA; j_gene: TRBJ2-1; CDR3nt: TGTGCCAGCAGTGAACGGGGGAGCGGCAATGAGCAGTTCTTC; CDR3aa: CASSERGSGNEQFF
d_gene: NA; v_gene: TRBV11-3; abundance: NA; j_gene: TRBJ2-7; CDR3nt: TGTGCCAGCAGCCGTAAGGGGGAGGTGTACGAGCAGTACTTC; CDR3aa: CASSRKGEVYEQYF
d_gene: NA; v_gene: TRBV29-1; abundance: NA; j_gene: TRBJ2-2; CDR3nt: TGCAGCGTTGGACAGAGGAACACCGGGGAGCTGTTTTTT; CDR3aa: CSVGQRNTGELFF
d_gene: TRBD2; v_gene: TRBV10-3; abundance: NA; j_gene: TRBJ2-5; CDR3nt: TGTGCCATCAGTGAGTCTGAGTGGGAGCGGGAGAAAGCTCAAGAGACCCAGTACTTC; CDR3aa: CAISESEWEREKAQETQYF
d_gene: NA; v_gene: TRBV6-5; abundance: NA; j_gene: TRBJ2-7; CDR3nt: TGTGCCAGCAGCCCTGGCGCGCTGGGAGTCTACGAGCAGTACTTC; CDR3aa: CASSPGALGVYEQYF
d_gene: TRBD1; v_gene: TRBV27; abundance: few; j_gene: TRBJ1-4; CDR3nt: TGTGCCAGCAGTTCAGGGGCAGGGGGAGAAAAACTGTTTTTT; CDR3aa: CASSSGAGGEKLFF
d_gene: NA; v_gene: TRBV5-1; abundance: NA; j_gene: TRBJ1-5; CDR3nt: TGCGCCAGCAGCTTGGAAGGGGTACGCAATCAGCCCCAGCATTTT; CDR3aa: CASSLEGVRNQPQHF
d_gene: NA; v_gene: TRBV27; abundance: NA; j_gene: TRBJ2-1; CDR3nt: TGTGCCAGCAGTTTATCAGAAAACAATGAGCAGTTCTTC; CDR3aa: CASSLSENNEQFF
d_gene: NA; v_gene: TRBV12-3/TRBV12-4; abundance: many; j_gene: TRBJ2-5; CDR3nt: TGTGCCAGCAGTTTTCTGAGGGTCCAAGAGACCCAGTACTTC; CDR3aa: CASSFLRVQETQYF
d_gene: NA; v_gene: TRBV6-1; abundance: few; j_gene: TRBJ2-4; CDR3nt: TGTGCCAGCAGTAGACCTCTGGCCAAAAACATTCAGTACTTC; CDR3aa: CASSRPLAKNIQYF
d_gene: NA; v_gene: TRBV25-1; abundance: NA; j_gene: TRBJ1-3; CDR3nt: TGTGCCAGCGCCAGAGACAGTCCCTCTGGAAACACCATATATTTT; CDR3aa: CASARDSPSGNTIYF
d_gene: TRBD2; v_gene: TRBV6-1; abundance: NA; j_gene: TRBJ2-7; CDR3nt: TGTGCCAGCAGTGAAGGACGGGGGGGGACCTACGAGCAGTACTTC; CDR3aa: CASSEGRGGTYEQYF
d_gene: NA; v_gene: TRBV7-3; abundance: NA; j_gene: TRBJ2-1; CDR3nt: TGTGCCAGCAGCTTAGGACTATCAACGGGCAATGAGCAGTTCTTC; CDR3aa: CASSLGLSTGNEQFF
d_gene: TRBD1; v_gene: TRBV12-3/TRBV12-4; abundance: NA; j_gene: TRBJ1-4; CDR3nt: TGTGCCAGCAGTCCTGGGGACGCAGGGGGTCCTAATGAAAAACTGTTTTTT; CDR3aa: CASSPGDAGGPNEKLFF
d_gene: NA; v_gene: TRBV12-3/TRBV12-4; abundance: NA; j_gene: TRBJ1-1; CDR3nt: TGTGCCACCCGGACAGCCGTGGGAAACACTGAAGCTTTCTTT; CDR3aa: CATRTAVGNTEAFF
d_gene: NA; v_gene: TRBV29-1; abundance: few; j_gene: TRBJ1-2; CDR3nt: TGCAGCGTTGAGAGTTACCAGCCGGCAGGCTACACCTTC; CDR3aa: CSVESYQPAGYTF
d_gene: NA; v_gene: TRBV12-3/TRBV12-4; abundance: once; j_gene: TRBJ2-3; CDR3nt: TGTGCCAGCAGTTTGAACCCAGATGTGCAGTATTTC; CDR3aa: CASSLNPDVQYF
d_gene: NA; v_gene: TRBV30; abundance: NA; j_gene: TRBJ2-3; CDR3nt: TGTGCCCGGAGTACGGGACACCAGCAGTATTTT; CDR3aa: CARSTGHQQYF
d_gene: NA; v_gene: TRBV10-3; abundance: NA; j_gene: TRBJ1-6; CDR3nt: TGTGCCATCGGCTCTTCGGGGTGGAATTTACCCCTCCACTTT; CDR3aa: CAIGSSGWNLPLHF
d_gene: TRBD2; v_gene: TRBV28; abundance: NA; j_gene: TRBJ2-3; CDR3nt: TGTGCCAGCAGCCCGGGACTAGCGGGAGGGACCCACACAGATACGCAGTATTTT; CDR3aa: CASSPGLAGGTHTDTQYF
d_gene: NA; v_gene: TRBV28; abundance: NA; j_gene: TRBJ1-5; CDR3nt: TGTGCCAGCAGCCCCAACCTGAGGAGGGCTCAGCCCCAGCATTTT; CDR3aa: CASSPNLRRAQPQHF